Each of the 18 T cell receptor beta chains below was sequenced from the same sample in a study of CD8+CD57+ T cells in acquired aplastic anemia. TCR beta VDJ and CDR3 profiling used genomic DNA as template. Via MiXCR, TCRdb re-called the reads, giving one row per CDR3 protein. Here the sample spans 270,000 or so distinct CDR3 sequences, roughly 80% being singletons. Those patients picked for sequencing had displayed CD8+CD57+ cell expansion on flow cytometry. Sequenced material: sorted CD4+, CD8+, or CD8+CD57+ T cells (not recorded which) from PBMCs. Receptor source: a human donor with aplastic anemia.

The V gene is TRBV5-5, the J gene TRBJ2-2, with a tentative D call TRBD1 (6 bases). V lost 4 bases and J lost 3, with 10 bases in between. Germline V gene sequence: CDR1 SGHKS, CDR2 YYEKEE (reference sequence). The CDR3 totals 14 residues. DNA for the CDR3: TGTGCCAGCAGCGGCGAGGGGGACACCGGGGAGCTGTTTTTT. It codes for CASSGEGDTGELFF.

The chain recombines TRBV7-9 with TRBJ2-1; D could derive from TRBD1 or TRBD2 (5 bases each). CDR1 and CDR2 (germline): SEHNR, FQNEAQ (reference sequence). Trimming took 3 bases from V and 5 from J, leaving 17 bases between them. The CDR3 length is 16 residues. The CDR3 coding sequence is TGTGCCAGCAGCTTTCAAAGGGGCGGGTGGAACAATGAGCAGTTCTTC. Amino acids: CASSFQRGGWNNEQFF.

The chain combines TRBV10-3 with TRBJ2-3, with D perhaps TRBD2 (6 bases). This CDR3 spans 16 amino acids. Germline CDR1 reads ENHRY; CDR2 reads SYGVKD. V gave up 10 bases and J gave up 0 bases, with 20 bases separating them. The CDR3 loop reads CATMRPGDASTDTQYF. Written as DNA, the CDR3 is TGTGCCACCATGCGCCCGGGGGACGCTAGCACAGATACGCAGTATTTT.

Worth noting for this clonotype: Germline and junction disagree at one end, which may indicate a read error. The chain combines TRBV7-9 with TRBJ2-2; tentatively, D is TRBD2 (6 bases). Per germline, CDR1 SEHNR and CDR2 FQNEAQ (reference sequence). This CDR3 comprises 15 residues. This CDR3 reads CASSHAGTQPQHFFF. In nucleotides, the CDR3 is TGCGCCAGCAGCCATGCAGGGACTCAGCCCCAGCATTTTTTTTTT.

Comments on this clonotype: This CDR3 fails to terminate in the conserved phenylalanine or tryptophan, so it likely reflects a read error. It is unclear where the CDR3 begins or ends on the DNA, so no DNA is shown, and the CDR3 is as TCRdb lists it. This chain connects TRBV4-3 to TRBJ2-5; the table calls TRBD2, which could not be checked here. The V gene's germline CDR1 is LGHNA and CDR2 YSLEER. The CDR3 is 15 amino acids in total, end residues counted. The CDR3 loop reads CASSHTGTQPQPYGD.

CDR3 loop: CASSVEGANNSPPFF. The CDR3 DNA is TGTGCCAGCAGCGTAGAGGGGGCCAATAATTCACCCCCTTTCTTT. The V call is TRBV9, the J call TRBJ1-1; 7 nucleotides align to TRBD1. This CDR3 has 15 residues. V lost 0 bases, J lost 12 bases, and 14 bases stayed unmatched. Germline CDR1 reads SGDLS; CDR2 reads YYNGEE.

A note on this clonotype: At one boundary the junction diverges from the germline segment, which might be a read error. V is TRBV7-9 and J is TRBJ2-5; 9 bases line up with TRBD2. This CDR3 region has 14 residues. In germline, CDR1 is SEHNR, CDR2 FQNEAQ (reference sequence). This CDR3 is CASSFLAGKTYEQF. DNA for the CDR3: TGTGCCAGCAGCTTCCTAGCGGGAAAGACCTACGAGCAGTTC.

The chain recombines TRBV20-1 with TRBJ2-5, with D maybe TRBD2 (5 bases). The CDR3 contains 11 residues. Deletions cut 5 bases from V and 10 bases from J, with 14 bases between. CDR1 and CDR2 (germline): DFQATT, SNEGSKA (reference sequence). The CDR3 here is CSAAFSEGQYF. Written as DNA, the CDR3 is TGCAGTGCTGCCTTCAGCGAGGGCCAGTACTTC.

The rearrangement uses TRBV2 and TRBJ1-1; D might be TRBD1 (6 bases). The V gene lost 8 bases and the J gene lost 13 bases, with 26 bases spanning the gap. Germline loops: CDR1 SNHLY, CDR2 FYNNEI. This CDR3 is built from 14 residues. For the CDR3, the DNA is TGTGCCAGCGGGGCCGGGGGCACGGACACTGAGTATTTCTTT. Encoded protein: CASGAGGTDTEYFF.

On this clonotype: This CDR3 fails to terminate in the conserved phenylalanine or tryptophan, so it likely reflects a read error. Because the CDR3's place on the DNA is in doubt, the DNA is left out and the CDR3 is given as listed by TCRdb. The gene calls are TRBV7-3 and TRBJ2-3. In germline, CDR1 is SGHTA, CDR2 FQGTGA. The CDR3 region is 14 residues in length, termini included. The CDR3 sequence is CASSRPANADKHCI.

Concerning this clonotype: At one of its ends the junction is not consistent with the germline gene, which may arise from a read error. The V call is TRBV2, the J call TRBJ2-3; D is perhaps TRBD1 or TRBD2 (6 bases each). Per the germline V gene, CDR1 is SNHLY and CDR2 is FYNNEI. This CDR3 has 13 residues. The CDR3: CGSLDGGTDTQYF. As DNA, the CDR3 is TGTGGCAGCTTAGACGGGGGCACCGATACGCAGTATTTT.

This clonotype was seen a few times. The chain links TRBV7-8 to TRBJ1-1, with 7 bases that match TRBD1. V trimming: 3 bases; J trimming: 14 bases; junction bases outside the gene matches: 18. The CDR3 runs to 15 residues. Germline V gene lookup returns CDR1 SGHVS and CDR2 FQNEAQ. The chain's CDR3 is CASSFDPAGTALAFF. CDR3 nucleotide sequence: TGTGCCAGCAGCTTTGATCCGGCCGGGACAGCCCTAGCCTTCTTT.

The chain carries TRBV10-3 and TRBJ1-2; TRBD1 is a possible D gene (6 bases). V lost 6 bases and J 4 bases, leaving 12 bases between the germline ends. In germline, CDR1 is ENHRY, CDR2 SYGVKD. This CDR3 has 13 residues. The CDR3 region has the DNA TGTGCCATCAGCGCAGGGGAGGGCTATGGCTACACCTTC. This sequence encodes CAISAGEGYGYTF.

This chain links TRBV11-2 with TRBJ2-3, with D possibly being TRBD1 or TRBD2 (5 bases each). From germline, CDR1 is SGHAT and CDR2 FQNNGV. Trimming removed 5 bases at V and 6 bases at J, with 15 bases between. This CDR3 is built from 14 residues. The CDR3 coding sequence is TGTGCCAGCAGCATGGGGGTCGCGCCGGATACGCAGTATTTT. Protein sequence: CASSMGVAPDTQYF.

The chain employs TRBV11-2 and TRBJ2-1; D is perhaps TRBD2 (5 bases). The CDR3 is made up of 15 amino acids. Germline V CDR1 and CDR2: SGHAT, FQNNGV. V was trimmed by 6 bases and J by 8 bases, leaving 20 bases between them. CDR3 loop: CASSEARLALYEQFF. The CDR3 bases are TGTGCCAGCAGTGAAGCGCGGCTAGCTTTGTATGAGCAGTTCTTC.

The chain combines TRBV7-8 with TRBJ2-2; 10 positions match TRBD2. J lost 17 bases, V lost 4 bases, and 16 bases had no gene match. This CDR3 is 15 amino acids long. CDR1 is SGHVS and CDR2 is FQNEAQ in the germline V gene. CDR3 nucleotides: TGTGCCAGCAGCTGTGAAGCGGGGGGGACAGCCCTTTCCTTTTTT. It translates to CASSCEAGGTALSFF.

The chain is built from TRBV19 and TRBJ2-7; a possible D gene is TRBD2 (5 bases). The V end was cut by 8 bases, the J end by 3 bases, with 17 bases between. The V gene's germline CDR1 is LNHDA and CDR2 SQIVND (reference sequence). The CDR3 extends over 14 amino acids. CDR3 loop: CASCSTGSYYEQYF. CDR3 bases: TGTGCCAGTTGTAGCACGGGAAGCTACTACGAGCAGTACTTC.

This clonotype was seen only once. The V and J genes are TRBV19 and TRBJ2-1; a possible D gene is TRBD2 (5 bases). Germline CDR1 is LNHDA and CDR2 is SQIVND (reference sequence). The CDR3 contains 16 residues. The V end was cut by 1 base, the J end by 16 bases, with 26 bases between. Here the CDR3 DNA reads TGTGCCAGTAGTATAGCTAGCAGCGCCTACAATGATGAGTTCTTCTTC. Protein sequence: CASSIASSAYNDEFFF.